This TCR beta chain was documented in a study of beta chain features in type 1 diabetes. General study results and limits: A greater similarity of naive, central memory and Treg TCRB repertoires was seen among patients than among healthy donors. Shortening that was moderate but significant affected the TCRB CDR3s of Type 1 diabetes patients in all four CD4+ subsets. Equally in patients and controls, shorter templates might have been favored by PCR. Overrepresentation of cells with high TCR expression could result from cDNA sequencing.

TCRB transcripts that were expressed got sequenced, as all of the isolated RNA had been reverse transcribed. TCRdb keeps only in-frame clones here, not all; method: immunoSEQ multiplex PCR. The table lists 20,000 to 25,000 clones, approximately 70% of them singletons, with roughly 1.2% in the top ten. CDR1 is SEHNR, CDR2 FQNEAQ, per germline (reference sequence). Germline trimming cut 6 bases from V and 6 bases from J; bases unmatched to any gene: 8. This CDR3 comprises 15 residues. Points on this clone: Its antigen is as yet unknown.

Input material: stem cell memory CD4+ T cells from blood. The V call is TRBV7-9, the J call TRBJ1-6; 7 bases agree with TRBD1. The TCR originated in a woman in her thirties or forties with type 1 diabetes. The CDR3 sequence is CASRYGTELNSPLHF. The CDR3 DNA sequence: TGTGCCAGCAGGTACGGGACAGAGCTTAATTCACCCCTCCACTTT. The variable domain in full, with the rest retrieved from reference TRBV7-9 and TRBJ1-6, is DTGVSQNPRHKITKRGQNVTFRCDPISEHNRLYWYRQTLGQGPEFLTYFQNEAQLEKSRLLSDRFSAERPKGSFSTLEIQRTEQGDSAMYLCASRYGTELNSPLHFGNGTRLTVT.